Sequencing of this T cell receptor (beta chain) was carried out in a study of blood T cell repertoires in COVID-19. Study context: PBMCs, B-cell-depleted T cells, or T cells provided the cDNA or gDNA that made up the material.

The authors' processing: Amplifying reference gene primers gave estimates of nucleated cell counts. Repertoires were generated with immunoSEQ multiplex PCR, while TCRdb's copy carries only in-frame clones and drops some. The DNA gave D and trimming, while V, J and clone size come from that table. This repertoire shows under 200,000 clones, less than 90% found once; its top ten account for 0.78%. V trimming: 1 base; J trimming: 5 bases; junction bases outside the gene matches: 5. There are 14 residues in the CDR3. Germline V gives CDR1 MDHEN, CDR2 SYDVKM. The clonotype comes from a woman aged 65 to 85 with acute or convalescent COVID-19. The chain combines TRBV28 with TRBJ2-7; TRBD1 matches at 7 bases. The sample was peripheral blood. CDR3 nucleotides: TGTGCCAGCAGTTTATCACAGGGGTCTAACGAGCAGTACTTC. Its protein product is CASSLSQGSNEQYF.